The 6 T cell receptor beta chains listed next were all sequenced from one sample in a study of T cells in Graves' hyperthyroidism and ophthalmopathy. Amplified regions were TCR beta CDR3 sequences from RNA transcripts. Carried out on the TCR CDR3, a first-round RT-PCR used the HTBI primer set. MiXCR, run by TCRdb on the multiplex PCR reads, gives a single entry per CDR3 protein. The table lists approximately 640,000 distinct CDR3 sequences, 17% of them singletons. Sequencing used blood. The source of these receptors is a man in his fifties with Graves' hyperthyroidism.

This clonotype was counted ten times or more. V usage is TRBV5-1 and J usage is TRBJ2-7, with 7 bases identical to TRBD1. Losses at the gene ends were 2 bases for V and 0 bases for J; bases not matched to a gene: 2. The CDR3 has 14 residues. Per germline, CDR1 SGHRS and CDR2 YFSETQ. CDR3 region: CASSFGTASYEQYF. In DNA form, the CDR3 reads TGCGCCAGCAGCTTTGGGACAGCCTCCTACGAGCAGTACTTC. Combining the CDR3 with reference TRBV5-1 and TRBJ2-7 gives the whole variable domain KAGVTQTPRYLIKTRGQQVTLSCSPISGHRSVSWYQQTPGQGLQFLFEYFSETQRNKGNFPGRFSGRQFSNSRSEMNVSTLELGDSALYLCASSFGTASYEQYFGPGTRLTVT.

A single count supports this clonotype. The CDR3: CASSPTASYGYTF. The DNA of the CDR3 is TGTGCCAGCAGCCCAACGGCGAGCTATGGCTACACCTTC. This chain links TRBV7-2 with TRBJ1-2; D uncertain. Germline CDR1 is SGHTA and CDR2 is FQGNSA. CDR3 length: 13 amino acids. V was pared by 5 bases and J by 4 bases, with 11 bases between.

This clonotype was detected many times. The chain employs TRBV27 and TRBJ2-7; unclear D gene. CDR1 is MNHEY, CDR2 SMNVEV, per germline (reference sequence). There are 13 residues in the CDR3. The V end lost 5 bases, the J end lost 1 base, and 9 bases lay between the germline ends. CDR3 residues: CASSEDRSYEQYF. CDR3 nucleotide sequence: TGTGCCAGCAGTGAGGACCGGTCCTACGAGCAGTACTTC.

The chain combines TRBV27 with TRBJ2-5, with D hard to call. The germline gives CDR1 MNHEY, CDR2 SMNVEV (reference sequence). The V end was cut by 4 bases, the J end by 10 bases, with 16 bases between. The CDR3 totals 13 residues. In DNA form, the CDR3 reads TGTGCCAGCAGTTCGGATGGACCGCTCAGCCAGTACTTC. This gives the protein CASSSDGPLSQYF.

In DNA form, the CDR3 reads TGCAGCGTTGAAGATCCAGTAAGCGGGAAGGGCTCCGAGCAGTACTTC. This translates into CSVEDPVSGKGSEQYF. The chain recombines TRBV29-1 with TRBJ2-7, with TRBD2 matching 7 bases. The CDR3 is 16 residues long. CDR1 is SQVTM and CDR2 is ANQGSEA in the germline V gene. V lost 0 bases, J lost 6 bases, and 14 bases stayed unmatched.

This rearrangement joins TRBV12-3 or TRBV12-4 to TRBJ1-3; D is possibly TRBD1 (6 bases). The CDR3 sequence is 14 residues long. The V and J ends lost 0 bases and 4 bases respectively, with 7 bases between them. Here the CDR3 reads CASSLAGQGNTIYF. CDR3 nucleotides: TGTGCCAGCAGTTTAGCAGGACAGGGAAACACCATATATTTT.